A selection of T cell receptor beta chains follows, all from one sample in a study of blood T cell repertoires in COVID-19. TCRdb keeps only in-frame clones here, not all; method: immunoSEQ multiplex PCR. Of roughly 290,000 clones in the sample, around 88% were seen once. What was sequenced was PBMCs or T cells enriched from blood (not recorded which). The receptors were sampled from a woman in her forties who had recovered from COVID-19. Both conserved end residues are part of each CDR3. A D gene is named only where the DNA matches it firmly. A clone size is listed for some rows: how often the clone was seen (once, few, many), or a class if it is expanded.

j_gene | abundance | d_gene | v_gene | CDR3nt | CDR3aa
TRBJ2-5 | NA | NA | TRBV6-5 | TGTGCCAGCAATCCAGGGGAAGCCTTGGAGACCCAGTACTTC | CASNPGEALETQYF
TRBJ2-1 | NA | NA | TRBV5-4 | TGTGCCAGCAGTTTGGGCTACTACAATGAGCAGTTCTTC | CASSLGYYNEQFF
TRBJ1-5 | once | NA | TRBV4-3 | TGCGCCAGCAGCCAACGGGGGGAGCAGCCCCAGCATTTT | CASSQRGEQPQHF
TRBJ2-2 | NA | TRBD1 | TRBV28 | TGTGCCAGCAGTTTATCCAGGACAGGGAACACCGGGGAGCTGTTTTTT | CASSLSRTGNTGELFF
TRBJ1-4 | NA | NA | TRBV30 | TGTGCCTGGAGTGTACGGGGGGCAAAACTGTTTTTT | CAWSVRGAKLFF
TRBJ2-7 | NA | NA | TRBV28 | TGTGCCAGCACCCGGGGATCCGAGCAGTACTTC | CASTRGSEQYF
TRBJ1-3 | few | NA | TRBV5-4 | TGTGCCAGCAGCTTGGCAGGGGCCTCCTCTGGAAACACCATATATTTT | CASSLAGASSGNTIYF
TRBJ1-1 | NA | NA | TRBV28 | TGTGCCAGCAGTTATGGGGGGGCGCACACTGAAGCTTTCTTT | CASSYGGAHTEAFF
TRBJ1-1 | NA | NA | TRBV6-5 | TGTGCCAGCAGCATTATAGGGGCGAACACTGAAGCTTTCTTT | CASSIIGANTEAFF
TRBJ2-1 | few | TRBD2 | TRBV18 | TGTGCCAGCTCACCGTGGACTAGCGGGAGTCCCTACAATGAGCAGTTCTTC | CASSPWTSGSPYNEQFF
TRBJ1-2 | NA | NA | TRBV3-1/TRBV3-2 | TGTGCCAGCAGCCAAGTACCCAGGGTTGGGTATGGCTACACCTTC | CASSQVPRVGYGYTF
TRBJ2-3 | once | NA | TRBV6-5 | TGTGCCAGCAGTTCTGGAGGAGATACGCAGTATTTT | CASSSGGDTQYF
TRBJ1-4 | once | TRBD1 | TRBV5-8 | TGTGCCAGCAGCTTGGACAGGGGTGCAACTAATGAAAAACTGTTTTTT | CASSLDRGATNEKLFF
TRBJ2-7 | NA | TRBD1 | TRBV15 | TGTGCCACCAGTATCGACAGGGGGGACTACGAGCAGTACTTC | CATSIDRGDYEQYF
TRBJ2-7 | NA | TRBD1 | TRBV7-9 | TGTGCCAGCAGCTTAGTACAGGGGCCAACCTACGAGCAGTACTTC | CASSLVQGPTYEQYF
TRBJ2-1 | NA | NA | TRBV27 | TGTGCCAGCAGTTCCGCGAGGGTCTCCTACAATGAGCAGTTCTTC | CASSSARVSYNEQFF
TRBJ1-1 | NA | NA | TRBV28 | TGTGCCAGCAGTCCCGCGACGGGGGGTGGGAACACTGAAGCTTTCTTT | CASSPATGGGNTEAFF
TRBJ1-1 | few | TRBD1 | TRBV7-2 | TGTGCCAGCAGCCCGAACAGGGGATCGGGAAATTCTGAAGCTTTCTTT | CASSPNRGSGNSEAFF
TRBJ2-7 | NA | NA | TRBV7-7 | TGTGCTAGCAGCTTAGCGTTAGGCTCCTCTCAACCACTACACTTC | CASSLALGSSQPLHF
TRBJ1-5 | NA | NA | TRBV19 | TGTGCCAGTACCTCATCGGGGTATTGGGATCAGCCCCAGCATTTT | CASTSSGYWDQPQHF
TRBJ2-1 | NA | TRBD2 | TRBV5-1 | TGCGCCAGCAGCCTAGCGGGAGCCTACAATGAGCAGTTCTTC | CASSLAGAYNEQFF
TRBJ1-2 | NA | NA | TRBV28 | TGTGCCAGCCGCCTGACAGTACTCTATGGCTACACCTTC | CASRLTVLYGYTF
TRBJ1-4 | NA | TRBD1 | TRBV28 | TGTGCCAGCAGTTTGGCAGGGGGTAGGGAAAAACTGTTTTTT | CASSLAGGREKLFF
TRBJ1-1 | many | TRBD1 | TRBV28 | TGTGCCAGCAGCCGGGACAGGGTTACTGAAGCTTTCTTT | CASSRDRVTEAFF
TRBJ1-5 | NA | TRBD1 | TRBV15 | TGTGCCACCAGCAGAGCCCGGGGGACAGGGGTCAATCAGCCCCAGCATTTT | CATSRARGTGVNQPQHF
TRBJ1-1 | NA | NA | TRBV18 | TGTGCCAGCTCACGCACAGGGAACACTGAAGCTTTCTTT | CASSRTGNTEAFF
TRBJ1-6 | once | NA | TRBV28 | TGTGCCAGCAGTACAGGGATTAATTCACCCCTCCACTTT | CASSTGINSPLHF
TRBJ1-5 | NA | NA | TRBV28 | TGTGCCAGCAGTTTATCCGGGACAACTGCGCGCAATCAGCCCCAGCATTTT | CASSLSGTTARNQPQHF
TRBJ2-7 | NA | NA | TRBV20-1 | TGCAGTGCTAGTTGGGGGCCAGGGGAATACGAGCAGTACTTC | CSASWGPGEYEQYF
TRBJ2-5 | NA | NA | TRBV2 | TGTGCCAGCACCTTGTCGATAGTAGAGACCCAGTACTTC | CASTLSIVETQYF
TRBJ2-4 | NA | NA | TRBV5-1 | TGCGCCAGCAGCGGCTCTAAAAACATTCAGTACTTC | CASSGSKNIQYF